These 21 T cell receptor beta chains were sequenced from one sample in a study of beta chain features in type 1 diabetes. Overall study results and limits: Across all four CD4+ subsets, people with type 1 diabetes showed modestly shorter TCRB CDR3s.

Investigators reverse transcribed all isolated RNA, so they sequenced expressed TCRB transcripts. Method: immunoSEQ multiplex PCR; TCRdb's copy keeps in-frame clones and lacks some. The sample records 500,000 to 800,000 clones, over 10% being singletons. Their cognate antigens are unknown. Sequencing was performed on naive CD4+ T cells from blood. These receptors originate from a man aged 30-40 years with type 1 diabetes.

This clone appeared a few times. CDR3 sequence (DNA): TGTGCCAGCAGTGAATACGGGCAGGGGGCAGACACCGGGGAGCTGTTTTTT. Amino acids: CASSEYGQGADTGELFF. The chain employs TRBV25-1 and TRBJ2-2; 8 bases line up with TRBD1. The junction had 6 bases not matched to a gene; V was cut back by 0 bases and J by 3 bases. The CDR3 has 17 residues. CDR1 is MGHDK, CDR2 SYGVNS, per germline.

The gene calls are TRBV2 and TRBJ2-7; D call uncertain. The CDR3 has 11 residues. V lost 0 bases, J lost 4 bases, and 1 base lay in between. Germline CDR1 and CDR2: SNHLY and FYNNEI. CDR3 region: CASSEAYEQYF. Written as DNA, the CDR3 is TGTGCCAGCAGTGAAGCTTACGAGCAGTACTTC.

This clone was picked up a small number of times. The chain is built from TRBV7-2 and TRBJ2-1; a weak D match, TRBD1 (5 bases). Germline CDR1 is SGHTA and CDR2 is FQGNSA. Trimming cost V 1 base and J 4 bases, with 8 bases left between them. This CDR3 region has 14 residues. DNA of the CDR3: TGTGCCAGCAGCTTAGAGGGGCCGTACAATGAGCAGTTCTTC. Translating it yields CASSLEGPYNEQFF.

This clone was seen a handful of times. The rearrangement joins TRBV27 to TRBJ2-7; possibly TRBD2 for D (5 bases). This CDR3 is built from 12 residues. Germline assignment: CDR1 MNHEY and CDR2 SMNVEV (reference sequence). Trimming stripped 10 bases from V and 7 bases from J, with 17 bases between. CDR3 sequence (DNA): TGTGCCATACGGACGGGGATGGGGGAGCAGTACTTC. Translation: CAIRTGMGEQYF.

There are many counts of this clone. Other DNA variants within this sample encode the same CDR3. V usage is TRBV14 and J usage is TRBJ2-5; D gene ambiguous. Germline V gene data show CDR1 as SGHDN and CDR2 as FVKESK. There are 11 residues in the CDR3. V was shortened by 2 bases and J by 4 bases, with 2 bases between the two germline ends. CDR3 DNA sequence: TGTGCCAGCAGCCAAACAGAGACCCAGTACTTC. The encoded protein is CASSQTETQYF.

V gene TRBV7-9 combines with J gene TRBJ2-7, with a possible D match to TRBD1 (6 bases). The CDR3 totals 15 residues. In germline, CDR1 is SEHNR, CDR2 FQNEAQ (reference sequence). Trimming took 5 bases from V and 1 from J, leaving 15 bases between them. The CDR3 bases are TGTGCCAGCAGCCCAAACGCAGGGGATTCCTACGAGCAGTACTTC. Its translation: CASSPNAGDSYEQYF.

This clone was counted only a few times. V usage is TRBV30 and J usage is TRBJ1-4; D is ambiguous. The CDR3 runs to 13 residues. CDR1 GTSNPN and CDR2 SVGIG come from the germline V gene (reference sequence). V was shortened by 3 bases and J by 3 bases, with 8 bases between the two germline ends. CDR3 region: CAWRSHPNEKLFF. The CDR3 DNA reads TGTGCCTGGAGATCACATCCTAATGAAAAACTGTTTTTT. The variable domain in full, with the rest retrieved from reference TRBV30 and TRBJ1-4, is SQTIHQWPATLVQPVGSPLSLECTVEGTSNPNLYWYRQAAGRGLQLLFYSVGIGQISSEVPQNLSASRPQDRQFILSSKKLLLSDSGFYLCAWRSHPNEKLFFGSGTQLSVL.

This chain links TRBV6-5 with TRBJ2-7; no firm D call. Germline V gives CDR1 MNHEY, CDR2 SVGAGI. The CDR3 has 13 residues. V lost 6 bases, J lost 1 base, and 10 bases lay in between. The CDR3 nucleotides read TGTGCCAGCAGGGAAGGGAATTCCTACGAGCAGTACTTC. Its protein product is CASREGNSYEQYF.

To note about this clone: Distinct nucleotide sequences in the sample also encode this CDR3. The chain combines TRBV10-3 with TRBJ2-3; 9 nucleotides align to TRBD2. Germline V gene data show CDR1 as ENHRY and CDR2 as SYGVKD. This CDR3 has 15 residues. Trimming at V came to 3 bases and at J to 2 bases, leaving 3 bases not matched to a gene. The CDR3 region is CAISEPGLATDTQYF. CDR3 coding DNA: TGTGCCATCAGTGAACCGGGACTAGCCACAGATACGCAGTATTTT.

This sequence joins TRBV7-8 and TRBJ1-1; 7 bases are a match to TRBD1. The CDR3 runs to 15 residues. Trimming took 5 bases from V and 5 from J; bases not matched to a gene: 11. Germline values: CDR1 SGHVS, CDR2 FQNEAQ. CDR3 sequence: CASSPGGRGWTEAFF. The CDR3 DNA reads TGTGCCAGCAGCCCAGGAGGCAGGGGGTGGACTGAAGCTTTCTTT.

This clone was observed a few times. This chain joins TRBV5-1 and TRBJ2-5; D ambiguous. CDR1 and CDR2 (germline): SGHRS, YFSETQ. Deletions cut 1 base from V and 1 base from J, with 8 bases between. This CDR3 comprises 14 residues. The CDR3 nucleotides read TGCGCCAGCAGCTTGTTGGGTCTCCAAGAGACCCAGTACTTC. Protein sequence: CASSLLGLQETQYF.

This clone was seen many times. V and J are TRBV9 and TRBJ2-6, with D uncertain. V lost 3 bases to trimming and J lost 0 bases, with 10 bases between them. This CDR3 spans 16 amino acids. Per the germline V gene, CDR1 is SGDLS and CDR2 is YYNGEE. Here the CDR3 DNA reads TGTGCCAGCAGCGAGGCCCCTGGCTCTGGGGCCAACGTCCTGACTTTC. The encoded protein is CASSEAPGSGANVLTF.

This clone was seen a handful of times. The gene calls are TRBV25-1 and TRBJ1-4; D gene ambiguous. V gave up 4 bases and J gave up 5 bases, with 11 bases separating them. Germline V CDR1 and CDR2: MGHDK, SYGVNS. This CDR3 has 14 amino acids. CDR3 sequence (DNA): TGTGCCAGCAGTGGGTCAGACGGGAATGAAAAACTGTTTTTT. Its protein product is CASSGSDGNEKLFF.

This clone was counted only a few times. The rearrangement links TRBV19 to TRBJ1-1; D is unclear. With 3 bases removed from V and 0 bases from J, the gap between germline ends came to 8 bases. Germline CDR1 reads LNHDA; CDR2 reads SQIVND (reference sequence). The CDR3 sequence is 14 residues long. In DNA form, the CDR3 reads TGTGCCAGTAGTATTGATACAATGAACACTGAAGCTTTCTTT. Translated, it gives CASSIDTMNTEAFF.

There are a few counts of this clone. CDR3 protein: CASSQDNGGSRGEQYF. CDR3 in DNA: TGCGCCAGCAGCCAAGATAACGGCGGGAGTCGGGGCGAGCAGTACTTC. The chain links TRBV4-3 to TRBJ2-7, with 7 bases identical to TRBD2. The CDR3 has 16 amino acids. Germline V gene lookup returns CDR1 LGHNA and CDR2 YSLEER. V trimming: 0 bases; J trimming: 6 bases; junction bases outside the gene matches: 11.

This clone has only a few counts. The chain carries TRBV30 and TRBJ1-5; the match to TRBD1 covers 7 bases. The CDR3 consists of 16 residues. Trimming removed 4 bases from V and 6 bases from J; junction bases left unmatched: 15. From germline, CDR1 is GTSNPN and CDR2 SVGIG (reference sequence). The chain's CDR3 is CAWKRQGESQGQPQHF. The CDR3 bases are TGTGCCTGGAAAAGACAGGGCGAGTCTCAGGGTCAGCCCCAGCATTTT.

J is TRBJ1-1 and V is TRBV11-1; D unclear. V shed 2 bases and J shed 1 base, with 5 bases lying between them. CDR3 size: 13 residues. Looked up from germline, CDR1 is SGHAT and CDR2 is FQDESV (reference sequence). The CDR3 nucleotides are TGTGCCAGCAGCTTACTGGGGAACACTGAAGCTTTCTTT. It encodes CASSLLGNTEAFF.

This clone was seen a few times. V and J are TRBV11-2 and TRBJ2-7; D unresolved. Trimming shortened V by 4 bases and J by 3 bases, and 16 bases separated the two germline ends. Germline V CDR1 and CDR2: SGHAT, FQNNGV. The CDR3 has 15 amino acids. The CDR3 DNA reads as TGTGCCAGCAGCTCTCTCGCCCTTCAAGGCTACGAGCAGTACTTC. Its translation: CASSSLALQGYEQYF.

This sequence joins TRBV28 and TRBJ1-1, with TRBD1 matching 7 bases. The CDR3 spans 16 residues. Germline V gene sequence: CDR1 MDHEN, CDR2 SYDVKM. The J segment lost 0 bases and the V segment lost 1 base, leaving 5 bases of the junction unmatched. The CDR3 spells CASSLSGDSLNTEAFF. The CDR3 region has the DNA TGTGCCAGCAGTTTATCGGGGGACAGCCTGAACACTGAAGCTTTCTTT.

V and J are TRBV2 and TRBJ2-7; 7 positions agree with TRBD1. CDR1 is SNHLY, CDR2 FYNNEI, per germline. The trim removed 4 bases at V and 1 base at J, leaving 10 bases unmatched. The CDR3 runs to 16 residues. The DNA for the CDR3 is TGTGCCAGCAGTGGGGCCGCGACAGGGAGATCCTACGAGCAGTACTTC. This codes for CASSGAATGRSYEQYF.

CDR3 sequence (DNA): TGTGCCAGCAGTTCCGCGGGACAGGGGGAATCGGATGAGCAGTTCTTC. As protein: CASSSAGQGESDEQFF. J is TRBJ2-1 and V is TRBV28; TRBD1 agrees at 11 bases. Trimming at V came to 4 bases and at J to 8 bases, leaving 10 bases not matched to a gene. The CDR3 is 16 residues long. Looked up from germline, CDR1 is MDHEN and CDR2 is SYDVKM.